This is a list of T cell receptor beta chains from one sample in a study of blood T cell repertoires in COVID-19. Sequenced by immunoSEQ multiplex PCR; TCRdb stores in-frame clones only, minus some. The repertoire has approximately 200,000 clones, under 85% of them found once; the top ten carry 17%. Source material: peripheral blood. The origin of the receptors is a man between 60 and 75 years old with active or convalescent COVID-19. The CDR3 runs from the conserved cysteine through the conserved F or W. The D gene is left open where the match is weak. Clone sizes are given selectively: once, few, many, or a class where the clone is expanded.

D gene: -; clone size: -; J gene: TRBJ1-5; V gene: TRBV28; CDR3 protein: CASSPGGGGQPQHF; CDR3 DNA: TGTGCCAGCAGTCCGGGAGGTGGAGGTCAGCCCCAGCATTTT
D gene: TRBD2; clone size: -; J gene: TRBJ2-7; V gene: TRBV5-1; CDR3 protein: CASSPAGDFTAQYF; CDR3 DNA: TGCGCCAGCAGCCCAGCGGGAGACTTCACGGCGCAGTACTTC
D gene: TRBD2; clone size: -; J gene: TRBJ2-2; V gene: TRBV7-2; CDR3 protein: CASSLVAGGAGELFF; CDR3 DNA: TGTGCCAGCAGCTTAGTGGCGGGAGGCGCCGGGGAGCTGTTTTTT
D gene: TRBD1; clone size: -; J gene: TRBJ2-7; V gene: TRBV7-8; CDR3 protein: CASSPQTGSHEQYF; CDR3 DNA: TGTGCCAGCAGCCCCCAGACAGGGTCCCACGAGCAGTACTTC
D gene: -; clone size: few; J gene: TRBJ2-3; V gene: TRBV19; CDR3 protein: CASSPGLSSTDTQYF; CDR3 DNA: TGTGCCAGTAGTCCGGGACTTTCTAGCACAGATACGCAGTATTTT
D gene: TRBD2; clone size: -; J gene: TRBJ2-3; V gene: TRBV11-2; CDR3 protein: CASSASGRSKDTQYF; CDR3 DNA: TGTGCCAGCAGCGCTAGCGGGAGGTCAAAGGATACGCAGTATTTT
D gene: -; clone size: -; J gene: TRBJ2-7; V gene: TRBV10-3; CDR3 protein: CAITDLNYEQYF; CDR3 DNA: TGTGCCATCACGGACTTGAACTACGAGCAGTATTTC
D gene: TRBD1; clone size: -; J gene: TRBJ2-1; V gene: TRBV7-8; CDR3 protein: CASSTRQGYEQFF; CDR3 DNA: TGTGCCAGCAGCACTCGACAGGGCTATGAGCAGTTCTTC
D gene: TRBD1; clone size: -; J gene: TRBJ1-2; V gene: TRBV28; CDR3 protein: CASSQGADYGYTF; CDR3 DNA: TGTGCCAGCAGCCAGGGGGCCGACTATGGCTACACCTTC
D gene: -; clone size: few; J gene: TRBJ1-5; V gene: TRBV3-1/TRBV3-2; CDR3 protein: CASSPTLKGVNQPQHF; CDR3 DNA: TGTGCCAGCAGCCCAACGCTTAAGGGAGTAAATCAGCCCCAGCATTTT
D gene: -; clone size: -; J gene: TRBJ1-4; V gene: TRBV29-1; CDR3 protein: CSVGNGEKLFF; CDR3 DNA: TGCAGCGTGGGCAACGGGGAAAAACTGTTTTTT
D gene: TRBD1; clone size: -; J gene: TRBJ2-3; V gene: TRBV19; CDR3 protein: CASSHRRDRGDTQYF; CDR3 DNA: TGTGCCAGTAGTCACCGCCGGGACAGGGGAGATACGCAGTATTTT
D gene: -; clone size: -; J gene: TRBJ2-3; V gene: TRBV7-3; CDR3 protein: CASSTLGADTQYF; CDR3 DNA: TGTGCCAGCAGCACCCTAGGGGCAGATACGCAGTATTTT
D gene: -; clone size: -; J gene: TRBJ1-1; V gene: TRBV29-1; CDR3 protein: CSAQTGSTEAFF; CDR3 DNA: TGCAGCGCCCAGACGGGTAGCACTGAAGCTTTCTTT
D gene: TRBD1; clone size: -; J gene: TRBJ1-2; V gene: TRBV28; CDR3 protein: CASSSTGGLGGYTF; CDR3 DNA: TGTGCCAGCAGCTCCACAGGGGGCTTGGGTGGCTACACCTTC
D gene: -; clone size: -; J gene: TRBJ1-1; V gene: TRBV28; CDR3 protein: CASSPSGPNTEAFF; CDR3 DNA: TGTGCCAGCAGCCCCAGCGGGCCGAACACTGAAGCTTTCTTT
D gene: -; clone size: -; J gene: TRBJ1-5; V gene: TRBV12-3/TRBV12-4; CDR3 protein: CASSLTYQPQHF; CDR3 DNA: TGTGCCAGCAGTTTAACTTACCAGCCCCAGCATTTT